The 31 T cell receptor beta chains presented below share a single source sample, sequenced in a study of blood T cell repertoires in COVID-19 (dated by TCRdb to about 2020). Library construction relied on the immunoSEQ multiplex PCR assay. TCRdb's version of the immuneACCESS table is confined to in-frame rearrangements and falls short of the full clone set. An unresolved V gene accounts for under half of the shortfall where checked; the remainder is of unknown origin. The sample table lists some 150,000 clones, 87% of them with a count of one. Together, the top ten hold about 3.9% of the sample. The material sequenced was peripheral blood. The source of these receptors is a woman aged 60-75 years who had recovered from COVID-19.

V usage is TRBV15 and J usage is TRBJ1-4; TRBD1 is a possible D gene (5 bases). The length of the CDR3 is 13 residues. The V end lost 1 base, the J end lost 15 bases, and 15 bases lay between the germline ends. Germline values: CDR1 LNHNV, CDR2 YYDKDF (reference sequence). CDR3 sequence: CATSRAQEGIVFF. The DNA of the CDR3 is TGTGCCACCAGCAGAGCCCAGGAGGGGATTGTGTTTTTT.

V and J are TRBV7-9 and TRBJ2-1; D is perhaps TRBD2 (5 bases). This CDR3 has 13 residues. The germline CDR1 and CDR2 sequences are SEHNR and FQNEAQ (reference sequence). The ends were cut back, 2 bases at V and 9 bases at J, with 11 bases in the middle. The CDR3 DNA reads TGTGCCAGCAGCTTAACGGGTGAGGGTGAGCAGTTCTTC. The encoded protein is CASSLTGEGEQFF.

V is TRBV6-2 or TRBV6-3 and J is TRBJ1-2; TRBD1 is a possible D gene (6 bases). The CDR3 runs 16 residues. The V gene lost 6 bases and the J gene lost 2 bases, with 19 bases spanning the gap. From germline, CDR1 is MNHEY and CDR2 SVGEGT. CDR3 sequence reads: CASSDPDSGINYGYTF. The CDR3 DNA is TGTGCCAGCAGCGATCCGGACAGCGGAATAAACTATGGCTACACCTTC.

J is TRBJ2-1 and V is TRBV6-4; possible D gene TRBD1, 6 bases. V was shortened by 10 bases and J by 4 bases, with 17 bases between the two germline ends. There are 14 residues in the CDR3. Germline V CDR1 and CDR2: MRHNA, SNTAGT. This chain's CDR3 is CAIPGVDAYNEQFF. The CDR3 nucleotides are TGTGCCATCCCAGGGGTAGATGCGTACAATGAGCAGTTCTTC.

V and J are TRBV29-1 and TRBJ2-7; TRBD2 matches at 7 bases. Germline CDR1 and CDR2: SQVTM and ANQGSEA. V lost 7 bases to trimming and J lost 0 bases; unmatched junction nucleotides: 3. The CDR3 is 12 residues long. The CDR3: CSGASGSYEQYF. CDR3 DNA: TGCAGCGGGGCTAGCGGCTCCTACGAGCAGTACTTC.

This chain uses TRBV2 with TRBJ1-2, with 9 bases lining up with TRBD1. With V trimmed by 6 bases and J by 4 bases, 6 bases remained unmatched. CDR3 length equals 14 residues. The germline V gene encodes CDR1 SNHLY and CDR2 FYNNEI. The DNA of the CDR3 is TGTGCCAGCAGCTGGGACAGGGAGACCTATGGCTACACCTTC. Residues: CASSWDRETYGYTF.

The gene calls are TRBV19 and TRBJ2-3; 7 bases agree with TRBD2. Germline CDR1 reads LNHDA; CDR2 reads SQIVND (reference sequence). CDR3 size: 11 residues. J gave up 8 bases and V 6 bases, and 2 bases lay outside the gene matches. The CDR3 sequence is CASSPGGTQYF. CDR3 in DNA: TGTGCCAGTAGCCCGGGGGGTACGCAGTATTTT.

The rearrangement uses TRBV27 and TRBJ2-5, with 11 bases aligning to TRBD2. J gave up 5 bases and V 8 bases, and 13 bases lay outside the gene matches. The CDR3 sequence is 16 residues long. The germline V gene encodes CDR1 MNHEY and CDR2 SMNVEV (reference sequence). The CDR3, as DNA: TGTGCCAGCGTCAAAACTAGCGGGGGAGGTGGGGAGACCCAGTACTTC. Protein product: CASVKTSGGGGETQYF.

The chain employs TRBV6-5 and TRBJ1-1, with 11 bases matching TRBD1. V lost 4 bases, J lost 3 bases, and 7 bases stayed unmatched. Per germline, CDR1 MNHEY and CDR2 SVGAGI. This CDR3 comprises 16 residues. The CDR3 DNA follows: TGTGCCAGCAGTTCCCCTAGGGACAGGGGGTACACTGAAGCTTTCTTT. Its translation is CASSSPRDRGYTEAFF.

This rearrangement joins TRBV13 to TRBJ1-2; TRBD1 matches 8 bases. This CDR3 is built from 14 residues. J was trimmed by 2 bases and V by 5 bases; bases with no gene match: 4. Per the germline V gene, CDR1 is PRHDT and CDR2 is FYEKMQ (reference sequence). The CDR3 nucleotides read TGTGCCAGCAGCCCAGGACAGGGCAACTATGGCTACACCTTC. Translated, it gives CASSPGQGNYGYTF.

The rearrangement joins TRBV2 to TRBJ2-5; possibly TRBD1 for D (5 bases). Trimming took 4 bases from V and 5 from J, leaving 17 bases between them. Germline loops: CDR1 SNHLY, CDR2 FYNNEI. This CDR3 is 15 amino acids long. The CDR3 region is CASSGLGLGVETQYF. For the CDR3, the DNA is TGTGCCAGCAGTGGTTTGGGGCTTGGCGTGGAGACCCAGTACTTC.

This clone was seen only a few times. The V gene is TRBV10-3, the J gene TRBJ1-2, with a possible D match to TRBD1 (5 bases). The CDR3 covers 14 residues. The V gene's germline CDR1 is ENHRY and CDR2 SYGVKD. Deletions cut 8 bases from V and 0 bases from J, with 13 bases between. CDR3 sequence: CAIVEGATNYGYTF. The CDR3 coding sequence is TGTGCCATCGTGGAAGGGGCTACTAACTATGGCTACACCTTC.

This sequence joins TRBV6-2 or TRBV6-3 and TRBJ2-2; tentatively, D is TRBD1 (5 bases). Trimming left V 6 bases short and J 7 bases short, with 18 bases between. Germline V gene lookup returns CDR1 MNHEY and CDR2 SVGEGT. CDR3 size: 15 residues. The CDR3 DNA is TGTGCCAGCAGCTCAAGGGGCTCTGAGATCGGGGAGCTGTTTTTT. Protein sequence: CASSSRGSEIGELFF.

The CDR3 loop is CASSPTGGNQPQHF. In nucleotides, the CDR3 is TGTGCCAGCAGCCCAACAGGGGGCAATCAGCCCCAGCATTTT. This chain links TRBV11-2 with TRBJ1-5, with 7 nucleotides matching TRBD1. Unmatched junction bases numbered 3, after V lost 5 bases and J lost 2 bases. The CDR3 has 14 residues. CDR1 and CDR2 from the germline V gene are SGHAT and FQNNGV.

The chain is built from TRBV28 and TRBJ1-2; weak D call: TRBD1 (5 bases). Trimming stripped 5 bases from V and 1 base from J, with 5 bases between. The germline V gene encodes CDR1 MDHEN and CDR2 SYDVKM. The CDR3 runs 12 residues. The CDR3 region is CASSDSNYGYTF. The CDR3 nucleotides read TGTGCCAGCAGTGACAGTAACTATGGCTACACCTTC.

The chain combines TRBV7-2 with TRBJ2-5; D call uncertain. Trimming removed 1 base from V and 3 bases from J, with 9 bases in between. The CDR3 has 14 amino acids. Germline CDR1 is SGHTA and CDR2 is FQGNSA. Here the CDR3 DNA reads TGTGCCAGCAGCTTAGAGTGGGCCGAAGAGACCCAGTACTTC. Translating it yields CASSLEWAEETQYF. The full variable domain, with the rest looked up from reference TRBV7-2 and TRBJ2-5, is GAGVSQSPSNKVTEKGKDVELRCDPISGHTALYWYRQSLGQGLEFLIYFQGNSAPDKSGLPSDRFSAERTGGSVSTLTIQRTQQEDSAVYLCASSLEWAEETQYFGPGTRLLVL.

V gene TRBV9 combines with J gene TRBJ1-2; possibly TRBD1 for D (6 bases). The CDR3 loop spans 14 amino acids. The V gene lost 0 bases and the J gene lost 4 bases, with 10 bases spanning the gap. The germline CDR1 and CDR2 sequences are SGDLS and YYNGEE. The CDR3 coding sequence is TGTGCCAGCAGCGTAGGAGGACAGTCCTATGGCTACACCTTC. Translation gives CASSVGGQSYGYTF. Complete variable domain (other parts from reference TRBV9 and TRBJ1-2): DSGVTQTPKHLITATGQRVTLRCSPRSGDLSVYWYQQSLDQGLQFLIQYYNGEERAKGNILERFSAQQFPDLHSELNLSSLELGDSALYFCASSVGGQSYGYTFGSGTRLTVV.

The chain is built from TRBV24-1 and TRBJ2-7; D gene unclear. This CDR3 is built from 14 residues. Germline assignment: CDR1 KGHDR and CDR2 SFDVKD. V shed 3 bases and J shed 0 bases, with 8 bases lying between them. CDR3 sequence: CATSDVRSSYEQYF. The CDR3 nucleotides are TGTGCCACCAGTGATGTCCGGAGCTCCTACGAGCAGTACTTC.

The gene calls are TRBV7-9 and TRBJ2-1; 7 nucleotides match TRBD1. Germline V lookup: CDR1 SEHNR, CDR2 FQNEAQ (reference sequence). The CDR3 is 15 residues long. With 5 bases clipped from V and 12 bases from J, the junction kept 16 bases outside the gene matches. CDR3 protein: CASSPTGIDTMTQFF. The CDR3, as DNA: TGTGCCAGCAGCCCGACAGGGATAGATACAATGACGCAGTTCTTC.

The CDR3 coding sequence is TGTGCCAGCAGCACCCCGACTAGTTTTGGTGAGCAGTTCTTC. It yields the protein CASSTPTSFGEQFF. V is TRBV5-4 and J is TRBJ2-1; D may be TRBD2 (6 bases). Germline V gives CDR1 SGHNT, CDR2 YYREEE (reference sequence). This CDR3 is 14 amino acids long. Trimming removed 4 bases at V and 9 bases at J, with 17 bases between. The full variable domain, completed using reference TRBV5-4 and TRBJ2-1, is ETGVTQSPTHLIKTRGQQVTLRCSSQSGHNTVSWYQQALGQGPQFIFQYYREEENGRGNFPPRFSGLQFPNYSSELNVNALELDDSALYLCASSTPTSFGEQFFGPGTRLTVL.

This clone has a single count. The V gene is TRBV4-1, the J gene TRBJ1-5, with a possible D match to TRBD1 (6 bases). The CDR3 is 14 amino acids. The V gene lost 3 bases and the J gene lost 6 bases, with 12 bases spanning the gap. The germline V gene has CDR1 MGHRA and CDR2 YSYEKL. CDR3: CASSQRGGTQPQHF. The CDR3 DNA reads as TGCGCCAGCAGCCAGAGGGGGGGGACTCAGCCCCAGCATTTT.

The chain has TRBV21-1 and TRBJ1-1; the D call of TRBD1 is as the table states it, not checked on the DNA. TRBV21-1 is classified as a pseudogene. This CDR3 is built from 13 residues. The CDR3 spells CASSIQGWTEAFF. The DNA of the CDR3 is TGTGCCAGCAGCATCCAGGGGTGGACTGAAGCTTTCTTT.

For the CDR3, the DNA is TGTGCCAGCAGCTTGGTGCCCCCACTGGACAGAAACTATGGCTACACCTTC. Translated: CASSLVPPLDRNYGYTF. The chain carries TRBV5-6 and TRBJ1-2, with a weak D call TRBD1 (6 bases). The CDR3 contains 17 residues. The V gene lost 0 bases and the J gene lost 2 bases, with 17 bases spanning the gap. Germline assignment: CDR1 SGHDT and CDR2 YYEEEE.

The chain joins TRBV7-4 to TRBJ2-7; D is unclear. The CDR3 runs to 12 residues. The germline gives CDR1 SGHVT, CDR2 SQSDAQ. V lost 1 base and J lost 3, with 4 bases in between. The CDR3 loop is CASSLEYYEQYF. The CDR3 nucleotides read TGTGCCAGCAGCTTAGAATACTACGAGCAGTACTTC.

The J gene is TRBJ2-7, the V gene TRBV11-3; 9 nucleotides match TRBD1. Germline CDR1 reads SGHNT; CDR2 reads YENEEA. This CDR3 has 14 residues. V trimming: 4 bases; J trimming: 4 bases; junction bases outside the gene matches: 5. The CDR3 spells CASSSGTGPYEQYF. DNA for the CDR3: TGTGCCAGCAGCTCCGGGACAGGGCCGTACGAGCAGTACTTC.

V gene TRBV28 combines with J gene TRBJ2-5; 8 bases are a match to TRBD2. CDR1 MDHEN and CDR2 SYDVKM come from the germline V gene. V lost 5 bases and J lost 5; bases outside the gene matches: 19. The CDR3 has 18 amino acids. CDR3 DNA sequence: TGTGCCAGCAGTAGAACCCCCCGGACTAGCCAAATGAGGGAGACCCAGTACTTC. Translating gives CASSRTPRTSQMRETQYF.

This chain joins TRBV19 and TRBJ2-5; the match to TRBD1 covers 7 bases. The germline V gene encodes CDR1 LNHDA and CDR2 SQIVND (reference sequence). V lost 6 bases and J lost 2; bases outside the gene matches: 6. There are 14 residues in the CDR3. CDR3 sequence (DNA): TGTGCCAGTAGCCCGGGACAGACACAAGAGACCCAGTACTTC. It specifies CASSPGQTQETQYF.

The genes are TRBV27 and TRBJ1-6, with 9 bases fitting TRBD1. The germline V gene has CDR1 MNHEY and CDR2 SMNVEV (reference sequence). V trimming: 5 bases; J trimming: 10 bases; junction bases outside the gene matches: 9. This CDR3 region has 15 residues. The CDR3 loop reads CASSPQQGAQSPLHF. CDR3 DNA sequence: TGTGCCAGCAGTCCCCAACAGGGGGCGCAATCACCCCTCCACTTT.

The chain recombines TRBV6-5 with TRBJ2-1, with a tentative D call TRBD1 (6 bases). There are 13 residues in the CDR3. In germline, CDR1 is MNHEY, CDR2 SVGAGI. The ends were cut back, 6 bases at V and 9 bases at J, with 15 bases in the middle. The CDR3 DNA is TGTGCCAGCAGGAACGCAGGGGCCCGTGAGCAGTTCTTC. This encodes CASRNAGAREQFF.

The chain carries TRBV15 and TRBJ1-1; perhaps TRBD1 as D (6 bases). Trimming took off 1 base at V and 0 bases at J, with 9 bases between the two ends. CDR3 length: 15 amino acids. Germline V lookup: CDR1 LNHNV, CDR2 YYDKDF (reference sequence). The CDR3 is CATSRVGQLNTEAFF. The CDR3 DNA reads TGTGCCACCAGCAGAGTTGGACAGTTGAACACTGAAGCTTTCTTT.

V and J are TRBV24-1 and TRBJ1-1, with a tentative D call TRBD1 (6 bases). CDR3 size: 12 residues. V was cut by 4 bases and J by 9 bases, with 11 bases left in between. Germline assignment: CDR1 KGHDR and CDR2 SFDVKD. Here the CDR3 DNA reads TGTGCCACCAGTGACCGACAGGCTCAAGCTTTCTTT. Translated: CATSDRQAQAFF.